This TCR beta chain was identified in a study of shared clonotypes between healthy human individuals. Worth noting for this clone: No antigen is known for it.

The germline V gene has CDR1 DFQATT and CDR2 SNEGSKA (reference sequence). V lost 5 bases and J lost 8, with 10 bases in between. This CDR3 region has 11 residues. Donors comprised healthy HIV-negative adults lacking recent acute infections or vaccinations. Study conclusions and caveats: Read depth was anticipated to influence clonotype sharing among donors. Generation probabilities were higher for clonotypes shared across all four sorted-subset donors than for unshared ones.

Methods used by the authors: Sequence data from immunoSEQ were junction-only and lacked quality scores; consequently, filtering differed. Assay used: immunoSEQ multiplex PCR; TCRdb lists only in-frame clones, some missing. The V and J calls and clone size come from that table; D and trimming were worked out from the DNA. The profile shows some 2,500,000 clones, over 85% of them singletons. This receptor was identified in a man younger than 30 in good health. Some clones in this sample may be carry-over from other donors' samples. The sequenced sample was naive CD4+ T cells from PBMCs. Subset specified: CD45RA+ positively selected. This rearrangement joins TRBV20-1 to TRBJ2-1; no definite D call. CDR3 region: CSAGRLYEQFF. The CDR3, as DNA: TGCAGTGCTGGGCGGCTGTATGAGCAGTTCTTC.